One sample yielded the 25 T cell receptor beta chains listed below, sequenced in a study of blood T cells in healthy people across ages. For the second PCR, which ran for 7 to 11 cycles, a sample-barcoded 5' primer and a J-beta primer mix were used. In TCRdb, the 5' RACE reads were re-called with MiXCR into one record per CDR3 protein. The sample has hundreds of thousands of distinct CDR3 sequences, about 62% seen once. Sequenced sample: blood. The receptor set was obtained from a man aged 25-40 years in good health.

The chain carries TRBV20-1 and TRBJ1-4; no firm D call. CDR1 is DFQATT and CDR2 is SNEGSKA in the germline V gene (reference sequence). With 2 bases removed from V and 0 bases from J, the gap between germline ends came to 10 bases. The CDR3 runs 15 residues. The CDR3 spells CSARLDGATNEKLFF. CDR3 in DNA: TGCAGTGCTAGACTGGACGGTGCAACTAATGAAAAACTGTTTTTT.

V is TRBV20-1 and J is TRBJ1-4; 11 bases are shared with TRBD1. V was clipped by 8 bases and J by 8 bases; unmatched bases: 4. Germline CDR1 is DFQATT and CDR2 is SNEGSKA (reference sequence). This CDR3 has 12 residues. This CDR3 reads CSTGQGAEKLFF. CDR3 DNA sequence: TGCAGTACCGGACAGGGGGCCGAAAAACTGTTTTTT.

In its sample, this clonotype was seen many times. This chain connects TRBV5-6 to TRBJ1-2, with D possibly matching TRBD1 (6 bases). There are 15 residues in the CDR3. The V end was cut by 0 bases, the J end by 2 bases, with 11 bases between. Germline loops: CDR1 SGHDT, CDR2 YYEEEE. The CDR3 coding sequence is TGTGCCAGCAGCTTGGCAGGGGTGGGGAACTATGGCTACACCTTC. Encoded protein: CASSLAGVGNYGYTF. Drawing the rest from reference TRBV5-6 and TRBJ1-2, the complete variable domain is DAGVTQSPTHLIKTRGQQVTLRCSPKSGHDTVSWYQQALGQGPQFIFQYYEEEERQRGNFPDRFSGHQFPNYSSELNVNALLLGDSALYLCASSLAGVGNYGYTFGSGTRLTVV.

The chain joins TRBV12-3 or TRBV12-4 to TRBJ1-2, with D unresolved. This CDR3 contains 14 residues. The V and J ends lost 3 bases and 4 bases respectively, with 12 bases between them. The CDR3 DNA sequence: TGTGCCAGCAGTTTCACGTCTAGCAGCTATGGCTACACCTTC. This encodes CASSFTSSSYGYTF.

This clonotype was counted between two and nine times. The chain has TRBV28 and TRBJ2-7, with D perhaps matching TRBD1 or TRBD2 (5 bases each). Trimming pared 8 bases from V and 1 base from J, leaving 15 bases between. This CDR3 has 14 residues. Looked up from germline, CDR1 is MDHEN and CDR2 is SYDVKM. The CDR3 loop is CASGQSGRSYEQYF. The CDR3 DNA reads as TGTGCCAGCGGACAAAGCGGTAGGTCCTACGAGCAGTACTTC.

J is TRBJ2-5 and V is TRBV4-3; 13 bases map to TRBD2. Looked up from germline, CDR1 is LGHNA and CDR2 is YSLEER. The CDR3 runs to 16 residues. Unmatched junction bases numbered 5, after V lost 2 bases and J lost 5 bases. The chain's CDR3 is CASSQPLAGGSETQYF. CDR3 coding DNA: TGCGCCAGCAGCCAACCACTAGCGGGAGGGTCGGAGACCCAGTACTTC.

The CDR3 region has the DNA TGTGCCAGCAGCTCTGGACTCCAGAATCAGCCCCAGCATTTT. Its translation is CASSSGLQNQPQHF. The genes are TRBV13 and TRBJ1-5; D remains unclear. Trimming cost V 4 bases and J 4 bases, with 11 bases left between them. The CDR3 is 14 residues long. Per the germline V gene, CDR1 is PRHDT and CDR2 is FYEKMQ (reference sequence).

This chain links TRBV28 with TRBJ2-7; D gene unclear. The CDR3 is made up of 14 amino acids. V lost 6 bases and J 1 base, leaving 13 bases between the germline ends. Germline lookup yields CDR1 MDHEN and CDR2 SYDVKM. The DNA for the CDR3 is TGTGCCAGCAGGGGTCGCGGCGAGTCCTACGAGCAGTACTTC. Translation gives CASRGRGESYEQYF.

With respect to this clonotype: A read error may explain this, as a much larger clone is one base away. Here the CDR3 omits its conserved ending phenylalanine or tryptophan, so a read error is the likely source. This chain uses TRBV20-1 with TRBJ2-1; a possible D gene is TRBD1 (7 bases). CDR3 length: 14 residues. Germline CDR1 reads DFQATT; CDR2 reads SNEGSKA (reference sequence). V was trimmed by 6 bases and J by 6 bases, leaving 18 bases between them. CDR3 amino acids: CSAQPPGGTNEQFS. For the CDR3, the DNA is TGCAGTGCCCAACCCCCAGGGGGGACCAATGAGCAGTTCTCC.

V is TRBV6-6 and J is TRBJ1-5, with D hard to call. This CDR3 comprises 13 residues. With 5 bases removed from V and 3 bases from J, the gap between germline ends came to 8 bases. The germline gives CDR1 MNHNY, CDR2 SVGAGI (reference sequence). In nucleotides, the CDR3 is TGTGCCAGCAGTGATGAACACAATCAGCCCCAGCATTTT. Its translation: CASSDEHNQPQHF.

This chain uses TRBV27 with TRBJ2-1; D not resolved. This CDR3 has 14 amino acids. Trimming took off 2 bases at V and 7 bases at J, with 12 bases between the two ends. The V gene's germline CDR1 is MNHEY and CDR2 SMNVEV (reference sequence). The CDR3 reads CASSLTGGLNEQFF. The CDR3 nucleotides read TGTGCCAGCAGTTTAACGGGTGGGTTGAATGAGCAGTTCTTC.

The rearrangement joins TRBV5-1 to TRBJ2-1, with TRBD1 matching over 10 bases. V was pared by 0 bases and J by 15 bases, with 9 bases of the junction left unmatched. This CDR3 comprises 14 residues. In germline, CDR1 is SGHRS, CDR2 YFSETQ. CDR3 nucleotide sequence: TGCGCCAGCAGCTTGGCGTTAGGACAGGGGGTTCTGTTCTTC. It specifies CASSLALGQGVLFF.

This clonotype was counted a few times. The rearrangement joins TRBV4-2 to TRBJ2-3; 10 positions agree with TRBD2. Losses at the gene ends were 0 bases for V and 2 bases for J; bases not matched to a gene: 8. The CDR3 is 18 amino acids. Germline CDR1 reads LGHNA; CDR2 reads YNFKEQ. Here the CDR3 reads CASSQEGGGLATTDTQYF. DNA of the CDR3: TGTGCCAGCAGCCAAGAGGGAGGGGGACTAGCGACCACAGATACGCAGTATTTT.

This clonotype was seen a handful of times. The chain recombines TRBV28 with TRBJ2-1; 11 bases fit TRBD2. Trimming at V came to 8 bases and at J to 6 bases, leaving 9 bases not matched to a gene. Per the germline V gene, CDR1 is MDHEN and CDR2 is SYDVKM. CDR3 size: 15 residues. The CDR3 reads CASLLAGAVSNEQFF. In DNA, the CDR3 is TGTGCCAGCCTACTAGCGGGAGCCGTCTCCAATGAGCAGTTCTTC.

The chain joins TRBV7-8 to TRBJ2-7, with D maybe TRBD2 (5 bases). The CDR3 consists of 14 residues. The V and J ends lost 5 bases and 7 bases respectively, with 18 bases between them. CDR1 SGHVS and CDR2 FQNEAQ come from the germline V gene. CDR3 bases: TGTGCCAGCAGCCCCACCGGGCCAACGGGGGAGCAGTACTTC. The encoded protein is CASSPTGPTGEQYF.

This chain links TRBV28 with TRBJ2-7, with 7 nucleotides matching TRBD2. The V gene's germline CDR1 is MDHEN and CDR2 SYDVKM. This CDR3 spans 17 amino acids. The V and J ends lost 3 bases and 0 bases, in that order; junction bases with no gene match: 11. For the CDR3, the DNA is TGTGCCAGCAGTTTGACTACTAGCGTACCGAGCTCCTACGAGCAGTACTTC. Translating it yields CASSLTTSVPSSYEQYF.

This clonotype was recorded at least ten times. J is TRBJ2-7 and V is TRBV4-2; 7 positions match TRBD1. V gave up 6 bases and J gave up 0 bases; unmatched junction bases: 2. The CDR3 has 13 amino acids. Germline V gene lookup returns CDR1 LGHNA and CDR2 YNFKEQ. Here the CDR3 reads CASRRDSSYEQYF. In nucleotides, the CDR3 is TGTGCCAGCAGAAGGGACAGCTCCTACGAGCAGTACTTC.

The V and J genes are TRBV6-5 and TRBJ2-1, with D perhaps TRBD2 (6 bases). The CDR3 extends over 13 amino acids. Germline CDR1 is MNHEY and CDR2 is SVGAGI. Trimming cost V 2 bases and J 6 bases, with 8 bases left between them. The CDR3, as DNA: TGTGCCAGCAGTTACAATAGCGGCAATGAGCAGTTCTTC. Its protein is CASSYNSGNEQFF.

A note on this clonotype: Germline is not matched at one junction end, which may reflect a read error. V gene TRBV6-2 or TRBV6-3 combines with J gene TRBJ2-3; the D call may be TRBD1 or TRBD2 (5 bases each). The CDR3 spans 16 residues. Germline lookup yields CDR1 MNHEY and CDR2 SVGEGT. The DNA for the CDR3 is TGTGCCAGCAGACCCGGGCGTGGGGGAGCGACAGATACGCACTATTTT. It specifies CASRPGRGGATDTHYF.

V usage is TRBV15 and J usage is TRBJ2-5, with D uncertain. Between the trimmed V and J ends, which lost 1 base and 5 bases, there was a span of 11 bases. Germline values: CDR1 LNHNV, CDR2 YYDKDF (reference sequence). The CDR3 sequence is 14 residues long. The CDR3 loop reads CATSRVWLGETQYF. The CDR3 DNA follows: TGTGCCACCAGCAGAGTGTGGCTCGGCGAGACCCAGTACTTC. Using reference TRBV15 and TRBJ2-5 for the parts outside the CDR3, the full variable domain is DAMVIQNPRYQVTQFGKPVTLSCSQTLNHNVMYWYQQKSSQAPKLLFHYYDKDFNNEADTPDNFQSRRPNTSFCFLDIRSPGLGDTAMYLCATSRVWLGETQYFGPGTRLLVL.

The chain is built from TRBV3-1 and TRBJ1-2, with D tentatively TRBD1 (5 bases). Deletions cut 0 bases from V and 6 bases from J, with 8 bases between. Germline-derived CDR1 and CDR2 are LGHDT and YNNKEL (reference sequence). The CDR3 spans 13 residues. The CDR3 DNA is TGTGCCAGCAGCCAAGAGTTGGGGCATGGCTACACCTTC. The encoded protein is CASSQELGHGYTF.

The V gene is TRBV10-3, the J gene TRBJ2-5; D is undetermined. Germline lookup yields CDR1 ENHRY and CDR2 SYGVKD. CDR3 length: 13 residues. V was pared by 7 bases and J by 1 base, with 10 bases between. DNA of the CDR3: TGTGCCATCAATACACCGACCCAAGAGACCCAGTACTTC. Protein sequence: CAINTPTQETQYF.

The V and J genes are TRBV29-1 and TRBJ2-5; D is perhaps TRBD1 (6 bases). Germline assignment: CDR1 SQVTM and CDR2 ANQGSEA. The CDR3 runs 14 residues. V shed 5 bases and J shed 11 bases, with 24 bases lying between them. CDR3: CSVCQGHGDREQYF. CDR3 nucleotides: TGCAGCGTTTGTCAGGGGCATGGGGATCGAGAGCAGTACTTC.

A few counts support this clonotype. The V call is TRBV4-3, the J call TRBJ2-7; D not certain. The CDR3 sequence is 13 residues long. The V end was cut by 4 bases, the J end by 4 bases, with 11 bases between. CDR1 LGHNA and CDR2 YSLEER come from the germline V gene. In DNA form, the CDR3 reads TGCGCCAGCAGCCCCTCATTGGGTTACGAGCAGTACTTC. It is translated as CASSPSLGYEQYF.

The chain combines TRBV25-1 with TRBJ2-5; TRBD1 aligns across 8 bases. The DNA end is a closer match to TRBJ2-7, so the J assignment may be wrong. The CDR3 sequence is 16 residues long. Germline CDR1 reads MGHDK; CDR2 reads SYGVNS. The CDR3 spells CASSGARTGKAYEQYF. DNA for the CDR3: TGTGCCAGCAGTGGGGCCCGGACAGGGAAGGCCTACGAGCAGTACTTC.